This entry lists 7 T cell receptor beta chains sequenced from one sample in a study of blood T cell repertoires in COVID-19. Libraries were prepared by immunoSEQ multiplex PCR; TCRdb keeps only in-frame clonotypes and omits some of them. This table holds about 83,000 clones, around 90% found once. The specimen sequenced was peripheral blood. Receptors were obtained from an elderly man with active or convalescent COVID-19.

J is TRBJ2-4 and V is TRBV5-1; D is perhaps TRBD2 (6 bases). The V end was cut by 4 bases, the J end by 3 bases, with 14 bases between. The V gene's germline CDR1 is SGHRS and CDR2 YFSETQ. The CDR3 loop spans 15 amino acids. The DNA for the CDR3 is TGCGCCAGCAGCCTGGACCCCGGGAGCAAAAACATTCAGTACTTC. Translation gives CASSLDPGSKNIQYF.

The CDR3 is CASSQAWTGELFF. As DNA, the CDR3 is TGTGCCAGCAGTCAGGCCTGGACCGGGGAGCTGTTTTTT. V and J are TRBV3-1 (or the pseudogene TRBV3-2) and TRBJ2-2; D is uncertain. The ends were cut back, 6 bases at V and 5 bases at J, with 10 bases in the middle. CDR1 and CDR2 (germline): LGHDT, YNNKEL (reference sequence). CDR3 length equals 13 residues.

The chain carries TRBV27 and TRBJ2-1; 14 bases are shared with TRBD2. The CDR3 has 13 residues. Germline V gene lookup returns CDR1 MNHEY and CDR2 SMNVEV (reference sequence). The V segment lost 3 bases and the J segment 14 bases; nucleotides outside the gene matches: 3. For the CDR3, the DNA is TGTGCCAGCAGTTTCGGGACTAGCGGGAGCGAGTTCTTC. It specifies CASSFGTSGSEFF.

The V call is TRBV6-6, the J call TRBJ1-5, with 7 bases fitting TRBD1. This CDR3 is built from 13 residues. With 6 bases clipped from V and 4 bases from J, the junction kept 3 bases outside the gene matches. CDR1 MNHNY and CDR2 SVGAGI come from the germline V gene (reference sequence). CDR3 DNA: TGTGCCAGCAGGGGGACAGAGAATCAGCCCCAGCATTTT. It is translated as CASRGTENQPQHF.

The genes are TRBV7-3 and TRBJ2-2, with TRBD2 matching over 8 bases. Germline V gene lookup returns CDR1 SGHTA and CDR2 FQGTGA. The V and J ends lost 4 bases and 4 bases, in that order; junction bases with no gene match: 8. The CDR3 length is 16 residues. DNA for the CDR3: TGTGCCAGCAGCTCGCGGACTAGCTCTGGCACCGGGGAGCTGTTTTTT. Translated: CASSSRTSSGTGELFF.

The genes are TRBV11-2 and TRBJ1-2, with 7 positions matching TRBD1. The trim removed 5 bases at V and 4 bases at J, leaving 4 bases unmatched. Germline-derived CDR1 and CDR2 are SGHAT and FQNNGV. The CDR3 is 13 residues long. CDR3: CASSAGGSYGYTF. The CDR3, as DNA: TGTGCCAGCAGCGCAGGGGGTAGCTATGGCTACACCTTC.

The CDR3 bases are TGCGCCAGCAGCCAAGATCGGCTAGCGGGGGGACCTAGCACAGATACGCAGTATTTT. Its protein product is CASSQDRLAGGPSTDTQYF. The chain combines TRBV4-1 with TRBJ2-3; 11 bases are shared with TRBD2. Germline V gene data show CDR1 as MGHRA and CDR2 as YSYEKL. Trimming removed 0 bases from V and 0 bases from J; junction bases left unmatched: 8. The CDR3 is 19 amino acids.